Shown below are 2 T cell receptor beta chains from a single sample sequenced in a study of Ad26.COV2.S vaccination and SARS-CoV-2 variants. Data came from immunoSEQ multiplex PCR; TCRdb stores just in-frame clones and leaves some out. The data hold almost 400,000 clones, with about 89% observed a single time. Stated treatment: around 19 received Ad26.COV2.S at low or high dose, single or two shots; 5 received placebo; per-sample allocation not given. Specimens were obtained on day 63 following the first vaccine or placebo injection. Sequencing was performed on peripheral blood, taken in a trial of Ad26.COV2.S vaccine versus placebo. The receptors stem from a person between 18 and 65 years old who received the Ad26.COV2.S COVID-19 vaccine or a placebo.

The chain has TRBV29-1 and TRBJ2-2; D perhaps matches TRBD2 (7 bases). Per germline, CDR1 SQVTM and CDR2 ANQGSEA. This CDR3 is 15 amino acids long. Deletions cut 6 bases from V and 9 bases from J, with 23 bases between. The CDR3 loop reads CSVERGRRGGRELFF. The CDR3, as DNA: TGCAGCGTCGAAAGGGGTAGAAGGGGGGGTAGGGAGCTGTTTTTT.

The gene calls are TRBV11-3 and TRBJ1-1; possibly TRBD1 for D (6 bases). The CDR3 runs 15 residues. Germline assignment: CDR1 SGHNT and CDR2 YENEEA. Trimming cost V 5 bases and J 5 bases, with 18 bases left between them. CDR3 coding DNA: TGTGCCAGCAGCGATAGAGGGGGGCACGGTACTGAAGCTTTCTTT. Translating gives CASSDRGGHGTEAFF.